This TCR beta chain was found in a study of cytomegalovirus exposure and HLA in healthy donors. Study-wide findings and caveats: Despite most TCR sequences being rare, some public TCRs occurred in many donors. Some TCR beta chains (roughly 160 of them) were listed as cytomegalovirus-associated.

This clone showed up just once. Its cognate antigen is unknown. 13 Jbeta primers and 60 Vbeta primers were used for the PCR. The table came from immunoSEQ multiplex PCR; TCRdb's copy has only in-frame clones and leaves some out. The sample shows more than 140,000 clones, roughly four fifths of them seen only once. The clonotype was recovered from a man between 25 and 39 years old in good health and CMV-seropositive. The source material was PBMCs.

The CDR3 coding sequence is TGTGCCAGCAGCTTCCCAGGGAGTAGCGGGAGAAGTGAGCAGTTCTTC. Protein sequence: CASSFPGSSGRSEQFF. The J gene is TRBJ2-1, the V gene TRBV7-9; 9 bases are shared with TRBD2. Trimming removed 3 bases from V and 9 bases from J; junction bases left unmatched: 12. The CDR3 has 16 amino acids. Per the germline V gene, CDR1 is SEHNR and CDR2 is FQNEAQ (reference sequence).